What follows describes a single TCR beta chain. Its specificity is not known. Analysis of PBMCs was direct, with no culture step. Sequencing was performed with immunoSEQ multiplex PCR; in TCRdb, only in-frame clones are kept and a portion is missing. The repertoire holds tens of thousands of clones, with roughly 84% as singletons. The data are from a study of neoadjuvant anti-PD-1 for oral cavity cancer. As for the study in general: Patients without progression got a fourth dose around day 43. Notes on the study in general: Each response group had just a few patients in TCR analyses.

The receptor's source is a person between 40 and 79 years old with oral cavity squamous cell carcinoma. The sample here was PBMCs, taken before nivolumab (anti-PD-1) treatment.

CDR3: CAISDVVMNTEAFF. For the CDR3, the DNA is TGTGCCATCAGTGACGTCGTCATGAACACTGAAGCTTTCTTT. J is TRBJ1-1 and V is TRBV10-3; no clear D gene. Germline lookup yields CDR1 ENHRY and CDR2 SYGVKD. Deletions cut 3 bases from V and 0 bases from J, with 8 bases between. The CDR3 has 14 residues.